A single T cell receptor beta chain is shown here with its context. The antigen is not known. Unique molecular identifiers tagged the TCRbeta library. TCRdb processed the PCR reads anew with MiXCR; each CDR3 protein has one entry. The top ten clones hold roughly 2.5% of a sample with almost 250,000 distinct CDR3 sequences, about 23% of them seen once. The sample is drawn from a study of T-cell reconstitution after alpha-beta-depleted transplantation in children. Germline V lookup: CDR1 KGHSH, CDR2 LQKENI. The germline V and J ends were trimmed by 4 bases and 3 bases, with 9 bases remaining between them. This CDR3 is built from 13 residues. Regarding the study as a whole: Alpha-beta T cells about two months after transplant reportedly derived from several hundred expanded graft clones. Some patients owed their high day-60 TCRbeta diversity to surviving recipient T cells and thymic progenitors.

This TCR derives from a girl aged 2-10 years with Fanconi anemia, due to receive a stem cell transplant. Sequencing used PBMCs, obtained before TCRalphabeta/CD19-depleted stem cell transplant. The rearrangement uses TRBV18 and TRBJ2-5, with no clear D. CDR3 DNA: TGTGCCAGCTCACGTGGCAACAAAGAGACCCAGTACTTC. The encoded protein is CASSRGNKETQYF.